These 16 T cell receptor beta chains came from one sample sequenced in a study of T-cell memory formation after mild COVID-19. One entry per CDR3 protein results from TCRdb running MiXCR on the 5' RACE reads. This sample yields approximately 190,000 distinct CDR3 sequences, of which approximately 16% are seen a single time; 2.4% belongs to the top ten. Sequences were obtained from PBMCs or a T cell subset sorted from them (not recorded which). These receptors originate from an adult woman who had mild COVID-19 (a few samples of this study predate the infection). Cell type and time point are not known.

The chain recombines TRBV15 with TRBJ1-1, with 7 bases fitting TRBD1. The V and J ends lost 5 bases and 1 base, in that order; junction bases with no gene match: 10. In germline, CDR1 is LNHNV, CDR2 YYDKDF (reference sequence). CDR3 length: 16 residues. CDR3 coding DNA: TGTGCCACCAGCCCTCCCTCAGGGGGGGGGAACACTGAAGCTTTCTTT. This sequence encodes CATSPPSGGGNTEAFF.

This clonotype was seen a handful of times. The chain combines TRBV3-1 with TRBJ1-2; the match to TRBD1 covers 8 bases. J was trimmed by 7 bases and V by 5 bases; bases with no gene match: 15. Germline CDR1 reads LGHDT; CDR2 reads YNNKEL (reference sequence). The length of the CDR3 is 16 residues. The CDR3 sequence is CASSDPAGQGPFGYTF. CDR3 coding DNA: TGTGCCAGCAGCGATCCCGCCGGACAGGGTCCATTTGGCTACACCTTC.

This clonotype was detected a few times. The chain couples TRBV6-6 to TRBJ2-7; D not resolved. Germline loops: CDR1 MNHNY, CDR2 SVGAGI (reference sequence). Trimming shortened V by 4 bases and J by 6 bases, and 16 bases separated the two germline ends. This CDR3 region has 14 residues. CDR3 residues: CASSSNPAKGEQYF. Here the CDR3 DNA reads TGTGCCAGCAGTTCCAATCCAGCGAAGGGCGAGCAGTACTTC.

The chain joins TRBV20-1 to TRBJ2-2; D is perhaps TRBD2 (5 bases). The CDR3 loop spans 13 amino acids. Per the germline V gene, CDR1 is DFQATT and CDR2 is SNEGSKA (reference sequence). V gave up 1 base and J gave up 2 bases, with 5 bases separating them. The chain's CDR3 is CSARGTNTGELFF. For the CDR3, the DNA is TGCAGTGCTAGAGGGACTAACACCGGGGAGCTGTTTTTT.

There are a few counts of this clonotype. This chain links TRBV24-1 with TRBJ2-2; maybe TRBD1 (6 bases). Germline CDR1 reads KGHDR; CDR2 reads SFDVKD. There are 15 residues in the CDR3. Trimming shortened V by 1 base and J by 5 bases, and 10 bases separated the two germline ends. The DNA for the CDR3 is TGTGCCACCAGTGATTTAAGGGGGAATACCGGGGAGCTGTTTTTT. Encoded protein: CATSDLRGNTGELFF.

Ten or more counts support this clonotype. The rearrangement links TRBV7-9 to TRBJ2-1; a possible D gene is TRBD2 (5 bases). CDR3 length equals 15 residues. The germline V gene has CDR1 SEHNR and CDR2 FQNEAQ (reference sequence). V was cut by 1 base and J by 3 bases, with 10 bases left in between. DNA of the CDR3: TGTGCCAGCAGCTTAGGGCTAGCAAGCTACAATGAGCAGTTCTTC. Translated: CASSLGLASYNEQFF.

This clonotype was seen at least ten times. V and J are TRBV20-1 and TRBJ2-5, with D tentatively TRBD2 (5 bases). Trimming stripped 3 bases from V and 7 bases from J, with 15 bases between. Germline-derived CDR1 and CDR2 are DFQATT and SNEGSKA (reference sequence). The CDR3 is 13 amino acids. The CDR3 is CSASPTRFGTQYF. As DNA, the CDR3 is TGCAGTGCTAGCCCTACTAGATTCGGGACCCAGTACTTC.

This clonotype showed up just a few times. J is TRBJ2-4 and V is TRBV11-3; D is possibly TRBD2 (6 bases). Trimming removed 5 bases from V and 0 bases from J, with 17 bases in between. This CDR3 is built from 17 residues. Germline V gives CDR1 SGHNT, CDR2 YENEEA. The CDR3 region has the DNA TGTGCCAGCAGCCCAAGCCGGGAGCACCGAGCCAAAAACATTCAGTACTTC. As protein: CASSPSREHRAKNIQYF.

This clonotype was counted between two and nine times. CDR3 coding DNA: TGTGCCAGCAGCCAAGATAACGCGCCCTGGGATGAGCAGTACTTC. Encoded protein: CASSQDNAPWDEQYF. The chain is built from TRBV3-1 and TRBJ2-7; D gene uncertain. The CDR3 runs 15 residues. Germline loops: CDR1 LGHDT, CDR2 YNNKEL (reference sequence). V lost 0 bases and J 7 bases, leaving 16 bases between the germline ends.

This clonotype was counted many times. For the CDR3, the DNA is TGTGCCAGCAGTCTGAGCGACAGGGTAGAGACCCAGTACTTC. Amino acid sequence: CASSLSDRVETQYF. The V call is TRBV12-3 or TRBV12-4, the J call TRBJ2-5, with 7 bases identical to TRBD1. V was clipped by 5 bases and J by 4 bases; unmatched bases: 7. There are 14 residues in the CDR3.

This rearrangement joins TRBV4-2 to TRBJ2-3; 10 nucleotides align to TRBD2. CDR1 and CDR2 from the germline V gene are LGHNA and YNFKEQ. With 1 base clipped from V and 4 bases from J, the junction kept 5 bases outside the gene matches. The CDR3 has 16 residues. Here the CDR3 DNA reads TGTGCCAGCAGCCAAGCCCTAGCGGGAGCAGCAGATACGCAGTATTTT. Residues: CASSQALAGAADTQYF.

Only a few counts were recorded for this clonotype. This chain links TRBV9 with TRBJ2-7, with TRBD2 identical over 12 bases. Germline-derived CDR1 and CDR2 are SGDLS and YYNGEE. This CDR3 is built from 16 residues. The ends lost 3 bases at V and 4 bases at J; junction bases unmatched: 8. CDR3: CASSAGDTSGRYEQYF. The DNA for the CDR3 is TGTGCCAGCAGCGCAGGGGATACTAGCGGGAGGTACGAGCAGTACTTC.

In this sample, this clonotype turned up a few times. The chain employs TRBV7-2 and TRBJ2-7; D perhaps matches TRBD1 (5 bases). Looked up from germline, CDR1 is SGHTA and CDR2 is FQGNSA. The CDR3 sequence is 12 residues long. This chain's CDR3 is CAPRVRGYEQYF. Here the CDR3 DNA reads TGTGCTCCTCGGGTAAGGGGCTACGAGCAGTACTTC.

The CDR3 coding sequence is TGCAGCGTCGCCCTGACGGCGCCCCTCTACGAGCAGTACTTC. Amino acids: CSVALTAPLYEQYF. The rearrangement links TRBV29-1 to TRBJ2-7; D call uncertain. Trimming removed 6 bases from V and 3 bases from J, with 18 bases in between. Germline CDR1 reads SQVTM; CDR2 reads ANQGSEA. The CDR3 has 14 amino acids.

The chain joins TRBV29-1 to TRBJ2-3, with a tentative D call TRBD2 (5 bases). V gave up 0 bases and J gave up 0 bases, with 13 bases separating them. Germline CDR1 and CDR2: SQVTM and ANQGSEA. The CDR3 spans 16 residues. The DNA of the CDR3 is TGCAGCGTTGAAGATCGGGCGGGCAGTAGCACAGATACGCAGTATTTT. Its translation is CSVEDRAGSSTDTQYF.

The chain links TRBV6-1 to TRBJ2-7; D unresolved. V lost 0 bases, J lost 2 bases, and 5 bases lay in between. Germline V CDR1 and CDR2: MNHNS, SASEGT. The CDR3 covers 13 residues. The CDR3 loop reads CASSEAPPYEQYF. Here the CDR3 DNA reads TGTGCCAGCAGTGAAGCGCCGCCCTACGAGCAGTACTTC.